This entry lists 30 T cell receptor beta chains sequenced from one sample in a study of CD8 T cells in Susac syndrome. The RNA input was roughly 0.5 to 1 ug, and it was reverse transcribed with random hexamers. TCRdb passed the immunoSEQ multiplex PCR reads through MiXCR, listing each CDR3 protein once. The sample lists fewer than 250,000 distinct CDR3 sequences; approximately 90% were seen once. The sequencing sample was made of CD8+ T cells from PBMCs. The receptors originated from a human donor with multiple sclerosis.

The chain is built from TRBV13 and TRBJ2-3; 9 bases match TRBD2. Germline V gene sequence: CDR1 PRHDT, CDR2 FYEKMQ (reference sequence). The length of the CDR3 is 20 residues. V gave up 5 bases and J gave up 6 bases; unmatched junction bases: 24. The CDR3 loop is CASSTFGASGDSVGYDTQYF. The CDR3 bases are TGTGCCAGCAGCACGTTCGGGGCTAGCGGGGATTCCGTTGGTTACGATACGCAGTATTTT.

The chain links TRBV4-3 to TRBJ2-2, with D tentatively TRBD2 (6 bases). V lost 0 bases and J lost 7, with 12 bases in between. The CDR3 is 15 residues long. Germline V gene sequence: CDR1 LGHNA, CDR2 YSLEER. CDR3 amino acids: CASSQDSGVGGELFF. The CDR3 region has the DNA TGCGCCAGCAGCCAAGATTCGGGGGTTGGCGGGGAGCTGTTTTTT.

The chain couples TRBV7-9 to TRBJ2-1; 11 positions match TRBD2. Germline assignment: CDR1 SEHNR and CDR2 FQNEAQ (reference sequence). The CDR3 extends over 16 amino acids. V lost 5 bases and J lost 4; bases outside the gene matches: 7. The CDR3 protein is CASSIDGTSGYNEQFF. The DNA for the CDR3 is TGTGCCAGCAGCATTGACGGGACTAGCGGATACAATGAGCAGTTCTTC.

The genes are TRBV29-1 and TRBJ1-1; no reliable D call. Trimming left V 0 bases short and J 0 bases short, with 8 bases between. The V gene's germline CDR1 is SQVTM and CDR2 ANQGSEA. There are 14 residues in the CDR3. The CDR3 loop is CSVEDNQLNTEAFF. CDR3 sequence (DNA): TGCAGCGTTGAAGATAACCAATTGAACACTGAAGCTTTCTTT.

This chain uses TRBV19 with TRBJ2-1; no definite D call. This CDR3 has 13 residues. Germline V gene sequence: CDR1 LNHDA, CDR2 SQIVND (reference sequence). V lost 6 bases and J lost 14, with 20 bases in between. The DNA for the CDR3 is TGTGCCAGTAGCCCTACGGGCGGTGGTTGGGAGTTCTTC. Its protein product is CASSPTGGGWEFF.

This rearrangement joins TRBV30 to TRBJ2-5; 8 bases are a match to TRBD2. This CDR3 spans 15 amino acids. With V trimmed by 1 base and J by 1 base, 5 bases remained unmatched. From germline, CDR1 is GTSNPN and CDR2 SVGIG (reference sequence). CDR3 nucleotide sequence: TGTGCCTGGAGTGACTTAGCGGGACCCCAAGAGACCCAGTACTTC. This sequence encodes CAWSDLAGPQETQYF.

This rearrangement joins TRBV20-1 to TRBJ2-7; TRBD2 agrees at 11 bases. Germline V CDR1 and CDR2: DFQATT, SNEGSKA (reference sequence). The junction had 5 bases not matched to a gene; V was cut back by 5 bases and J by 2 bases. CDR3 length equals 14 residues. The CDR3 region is CSARGLADPYEQYF. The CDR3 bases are TGCAGTGCTCGGGGACTAGCGGACCCCTACGAGCAGTACTTC.

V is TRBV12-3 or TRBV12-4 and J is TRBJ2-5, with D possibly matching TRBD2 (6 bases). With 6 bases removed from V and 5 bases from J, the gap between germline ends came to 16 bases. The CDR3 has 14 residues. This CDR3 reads CASSLVLALETQYF. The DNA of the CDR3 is TGTGCCAGCAGCCTGGTCCTAGCGTTGGAGACCCAGTACTTC.

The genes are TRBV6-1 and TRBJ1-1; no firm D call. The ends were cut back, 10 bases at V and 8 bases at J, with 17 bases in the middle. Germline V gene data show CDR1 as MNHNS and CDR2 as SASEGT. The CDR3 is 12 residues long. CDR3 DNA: TGTGCCATACTAACCCCTTTCGCCGAAGCTTTCTTT. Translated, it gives CAILTPFAEAFF.

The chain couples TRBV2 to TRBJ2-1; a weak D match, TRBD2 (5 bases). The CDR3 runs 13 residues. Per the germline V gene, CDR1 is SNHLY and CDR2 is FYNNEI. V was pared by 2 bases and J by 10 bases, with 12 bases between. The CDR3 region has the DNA TGTGCCAGCAGTGAATCTCCTTCGGGAGAGCAGTTCTTC. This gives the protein CASSESPSGEQFF.

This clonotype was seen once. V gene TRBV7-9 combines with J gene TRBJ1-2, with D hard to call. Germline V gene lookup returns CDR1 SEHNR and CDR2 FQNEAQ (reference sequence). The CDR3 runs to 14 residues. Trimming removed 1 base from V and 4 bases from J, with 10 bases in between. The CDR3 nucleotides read TGTGCCAGCAGCTTAGAGGCGCGCCTCTATGGCTACACCTTC. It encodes CASSLEARLYGYTF.

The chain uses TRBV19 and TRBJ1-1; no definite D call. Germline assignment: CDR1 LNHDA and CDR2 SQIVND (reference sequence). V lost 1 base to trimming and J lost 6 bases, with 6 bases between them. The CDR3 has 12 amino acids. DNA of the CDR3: TGTGCCAGTAGTATAGTTGGAGCTGAAGCTTTCTTT. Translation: CASSIVGAEAFF.

The CDR3 bases are TGTGCCAGCAGCTTGGCCTCGGGGCTAGCGGAGTACAATGAGCAGTTCTTC. Translating it yields CASSLASGLAEYNEQFF. The genes are TRBV5-6 and TRBJ2-1; TRBD2 agrees at 7 bases. Losses at the gene ends were 0 bases for V and 4 bases for J; bases not matched to a gene: 10. From germline, CDR1 is SGHDT and CDR2 YYEEEE. The CDR3 runs 17 residues. The full variable domain, in which reference TRBV5-6 and TRBJ2-1 provide the parts outside the CDR3, is DAGVTQSPTHLIKTRGQQVTLRCSPKSGHDTVSWYQQALGQGPQFIFQYYEEEERQRGNFPDRFSGHQFPNYSSELNVNALLLGDSALYLCASSLASGLAEYNEQFFGPGTRLTVL.

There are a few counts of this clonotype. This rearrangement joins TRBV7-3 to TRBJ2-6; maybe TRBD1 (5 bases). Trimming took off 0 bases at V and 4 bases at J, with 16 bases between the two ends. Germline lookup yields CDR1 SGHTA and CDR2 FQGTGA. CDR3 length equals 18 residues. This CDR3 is CASSLTGGAFGGANVLTF. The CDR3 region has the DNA TGTGCCAGCAGCTTAACTGGTGGGGCGTTCGGCGGGGCCAACGTCCTGACTTTC.

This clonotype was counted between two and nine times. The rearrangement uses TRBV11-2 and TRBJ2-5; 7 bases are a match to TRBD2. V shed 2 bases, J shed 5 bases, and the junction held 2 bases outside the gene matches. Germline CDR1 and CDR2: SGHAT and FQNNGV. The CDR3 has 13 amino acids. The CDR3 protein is CASSLWGGETQYF. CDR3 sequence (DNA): TGTGCCAGCAGCTTATGGGGAGGGGAGACCCAGTACTTC. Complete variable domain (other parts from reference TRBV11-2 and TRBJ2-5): EAGVAQSPRYKIIEKRQSVAFWCNPISGHATLYWYQQILGQGPKLLIQFQNNGVVDDSQLPKDRFSAERLKGVDSTLKIQPAKLEDSAVYLCASSLWGGETQYFGPGTRLLVL.

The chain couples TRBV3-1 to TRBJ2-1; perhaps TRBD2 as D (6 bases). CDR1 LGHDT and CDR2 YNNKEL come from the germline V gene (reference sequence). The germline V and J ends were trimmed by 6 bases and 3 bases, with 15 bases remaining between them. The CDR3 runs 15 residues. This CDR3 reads CASRHGGTHYNEQFF. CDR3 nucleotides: TGTGCCAGCAGGCATGGTGGGACTCACTACAATGAGCAGTTCTTC.

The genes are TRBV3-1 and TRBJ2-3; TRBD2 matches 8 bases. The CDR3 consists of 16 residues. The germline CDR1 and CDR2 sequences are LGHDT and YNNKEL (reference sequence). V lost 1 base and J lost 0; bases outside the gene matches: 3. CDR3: CASSQVASGSTDTQYF. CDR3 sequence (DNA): TGTGCCAGCAGCCAAGTCGCTAGCGGGAGCACAGATACGCAGTATTTT.

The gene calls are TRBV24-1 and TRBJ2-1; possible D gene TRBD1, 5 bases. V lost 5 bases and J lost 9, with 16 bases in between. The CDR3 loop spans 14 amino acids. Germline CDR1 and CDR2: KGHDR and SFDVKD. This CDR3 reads CATSAPRWGSEQFF. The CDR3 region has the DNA TGTGCCACCAGTGCCCCCCGGTGGGGCAGTGAGCAGTTCTTC.

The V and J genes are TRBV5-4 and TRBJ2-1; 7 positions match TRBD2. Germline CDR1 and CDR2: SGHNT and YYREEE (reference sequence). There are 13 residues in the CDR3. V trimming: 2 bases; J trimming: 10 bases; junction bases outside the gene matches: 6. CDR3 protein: CASSFGIGGEQFF. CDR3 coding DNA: TGTGCCAGCAGCTTCGGTATCGGGGGGGAGCAGTTCTTC.

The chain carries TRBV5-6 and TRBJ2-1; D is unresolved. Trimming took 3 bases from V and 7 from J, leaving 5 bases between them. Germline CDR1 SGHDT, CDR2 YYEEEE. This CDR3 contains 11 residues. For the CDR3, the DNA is TGTGCCAGCAGCTCTTTGAATGAGCAGTTCTTC. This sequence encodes CASSSLNEQFF.

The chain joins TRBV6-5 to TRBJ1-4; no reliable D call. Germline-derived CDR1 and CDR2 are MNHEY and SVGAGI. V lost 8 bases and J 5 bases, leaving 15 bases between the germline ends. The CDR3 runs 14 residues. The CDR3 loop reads CASSLGIGNEKLFF. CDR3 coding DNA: TGTGCCAGCTCATTGGGCATCGGAAATGAAAAACTGTTTTTT.

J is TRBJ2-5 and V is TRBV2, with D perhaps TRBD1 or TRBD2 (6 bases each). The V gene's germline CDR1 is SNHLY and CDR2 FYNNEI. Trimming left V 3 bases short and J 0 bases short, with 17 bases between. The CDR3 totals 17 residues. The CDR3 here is CASSDPEGGSNQETQYF. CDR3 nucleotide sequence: TGTGCCAGCAGTGACCCGGAGGGGGGTTCCAACCAAGAGACCCAGTACTTC.

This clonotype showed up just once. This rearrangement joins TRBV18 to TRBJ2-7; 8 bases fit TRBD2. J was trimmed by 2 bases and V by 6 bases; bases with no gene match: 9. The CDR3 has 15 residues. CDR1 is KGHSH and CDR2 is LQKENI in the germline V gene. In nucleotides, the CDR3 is TGTGCCAGCTCGAAAACCAGCGGGAGTACCTACGAGCAGTACTTC. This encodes CASSKTSGSTYEQYF.

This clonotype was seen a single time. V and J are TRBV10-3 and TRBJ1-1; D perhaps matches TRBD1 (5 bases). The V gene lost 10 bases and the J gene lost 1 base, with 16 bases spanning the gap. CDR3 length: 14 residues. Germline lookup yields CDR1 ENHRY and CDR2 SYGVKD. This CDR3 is CATDAGRPNTEAFF. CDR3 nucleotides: TGTGCCACCGACGCGGGACGGCCGAACACTGAAGCTTTCTTT.

Here the CDR3 DNA reads TGTGCCAGCAGCCAAGAGGTGAATCGGGACGGGCTATACGAGCAGTACTTC. Encoded protein: CASSQEVNRDGLYEQYF. This chain connects TRBV14 to TRBJ2-7; D tentatively fits TRBD1 or TRBD2 (5 bases each). Germline CDR1 is SGHDN and CDR2 is FVKESK. The CDR3 has 17 residues. Trimming cost V 0 bases and J 4 bases, with 19 bases left between them.

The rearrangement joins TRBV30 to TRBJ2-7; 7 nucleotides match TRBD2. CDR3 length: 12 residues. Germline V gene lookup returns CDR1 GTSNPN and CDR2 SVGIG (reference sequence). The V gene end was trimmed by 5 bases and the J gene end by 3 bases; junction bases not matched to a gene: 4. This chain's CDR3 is CAWGDYNYEQYF. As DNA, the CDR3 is TGTGCCTGGGGGGACTACAACTACGAGCAGTACTTC.

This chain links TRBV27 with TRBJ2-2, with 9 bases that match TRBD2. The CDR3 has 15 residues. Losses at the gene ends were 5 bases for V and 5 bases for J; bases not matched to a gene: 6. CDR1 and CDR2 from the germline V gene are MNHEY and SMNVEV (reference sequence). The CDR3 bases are TGTGCCAGCAGTGACGGGCTAGCGGGAACCGGGGAGCTGTTTTTT. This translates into CASSDGLAGTGELFF.

In DNA form, the CDR3 reads TGCGCCAGCAGTGAGTCTAGCGGGAGCTACGAGCAGTACTTC. Protein: CASSESSGSYEQYF. This chain connects TRBV10-2 to TRBJ2-7; the match to TRBD2 covers 9 bases. CDR1 and CDR2 (germline): WSHSY, SAAADI. Trimming cost V 0 bases and J 3 bases; bases outside gene matches: 0. This CDR3 has 14 amino acids.

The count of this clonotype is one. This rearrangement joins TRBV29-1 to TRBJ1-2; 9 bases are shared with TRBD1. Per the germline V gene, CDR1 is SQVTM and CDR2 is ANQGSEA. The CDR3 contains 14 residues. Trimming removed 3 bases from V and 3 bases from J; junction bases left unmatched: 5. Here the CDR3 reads CSVETGGVDYGYTF. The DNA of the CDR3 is TGCAGCGTTGAGACAGGGGGAGTGGACTATGGCTACACCTTC. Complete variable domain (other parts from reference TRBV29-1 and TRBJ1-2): SAVISQKPSRDICQRGTSLTIQCQVDSQVTMMFWYRQQPGQSLTLIATANQGSEATYESGFVIDKFPISRPNLTFSTLTVSNMSPEDSSIYLCSVETGGVDYGYTFGSGTRLTVV.

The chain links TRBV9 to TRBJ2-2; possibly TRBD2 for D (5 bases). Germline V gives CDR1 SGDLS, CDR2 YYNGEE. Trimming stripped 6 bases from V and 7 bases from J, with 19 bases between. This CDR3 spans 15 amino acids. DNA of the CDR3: TGTGCCAGCAACCCAGACGGGGTTGCTGTCGGGGAGCTGTTTTTT. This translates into CASNPDGVAVGELFF. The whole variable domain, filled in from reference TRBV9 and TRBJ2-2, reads DSGVTQTPKHLITATGQRVTLRCSPRSGDLSVYWYQQSLDQGLQFLIQYYNGEERAKGNILERFSAQQFPDLHSELNLSSLELGDSALYFCASNPDGVAVGELFFGEGSRLTVL.